These 13 T cell receptor beta chains originate from one sample sequenced in a study of CD8+ T cells in alopecia areata (dated 2018 in TCRdb). Library preparation was by the immunoSEQ multiplex PCR assay. RNA was extracted from all samples and reverse transcribed into cDNA as template for TCR sequencing. TCRdb stores this immuneACCESS table with in-frame sequences only. Part of the clones is absent; in the studies checked, under half of the shortfall reflects unresolved V genes, and no reason is known for the rest. This sample holds fewer than 200,000 clones; 50% to 75% were observed only once. The ten biggest clones cover 16% of the sample. The sample's treatment or condition label, in plain terms: oral pan-JAK inhibitor, 5-10 mg twice daily. The sample in question was CD4+ T cells sorted from blood, obtained at roughly week 58, from a patient treated with tofacitinib. The receptors here all came from a human donor with alopecia areata.

This clone was picked up a small number of times. The V call is TRBV11-3, the J call TRBJ1-1; D is unresolved. CDR3 length: 16 residues. In germline, CDR1 is SGHNT, CDR2 YENEEA. Trimming removed 2 bases at V and 1 base at J, with 14 bases between. The CDR3 coding sequence is TGTGCCAGCAGCTTATCCGGTGGACGTGGGAACACTGAAGCTTTCTTT. Translation: CASSLSGGRGNTEAFF.

This clone was detected a few times. This chain links TRBV4-1 with TRBJ2-7; 9 nucleotides match TRBD1. This CDR3 is 14 amino acids long. Unmatched junction bases numbered 7, after V lost 8 bases and J lost 2 bases. CDR1 is MGHRA and CDR2 is YSYEKL in the germline V gene. The CDR3 region has the DNA TGCGCCAGCCGCCGGGACAGGGAAGCCTACGAGCAGTACTTC. Its protein is CASRRDREAYEQYF.

V gene TRBV30 combines with J gene TRBJ1-2, with a tentative D call TRBD1 (5 bases). Trimming pared 4 bases from V and 3 bases from J, leaving 9 bases between. In germline, CDR1 is GTSNPN, CDR2 SVGIG (reference sequence). CDR3 length equals 12 residues. The chain's CDR3 is CAWNQGDYGYTF. For the CDR3, the DNA is TGTGCCTGGAATCAAGGGGACTATGGCTACACCTTC.

This clone has only a few counts. Different DNA sequences within this sample yield the same CDR3. The rearrangement links TRBV27 to TRBJ1-5, with 10 bases fitting TRBD1. V dropped 2 bases and J dropped 2; count of bases not matched to a gene: 0. This CDR3 is 15 amino acids long. Germline V lookup: CDR1 MNHEY, CDR2 SMNVEV (reference sequence). DNA of the CDR3: TGTGCCAGCAGTTTAGGGACAGGGGGCAATCAGCCCCAGCATTTT. Encoded protein: CASSLGTGGNQPQHF.

The gene calls are TRBV29-1 and TRBJ1-1; D gene unclear. Germline CDR1 is SQVTM and CDR2 is ANQGSEA. The CDR3 consists of 13 residues. V was pared by 6 bases and J by 1 base, with 12 bases between. The CDR3, as DNA: TGCAGCGTCGTCGCCGGGAGGAACACTGAAGCTTTCTTT. The encoded protein is CSVVAGRNTEAFF.

This clone has a handful of counts. The chain is built from TRBV5-6 and TRBJ2-7, with D tentatively TRBD1 or TRBD2 (6 bases each). CDR1 and CDR2 (germline): SGHDT, YYEEEE. The CDR3 is 13 residues long. The V gene lost 2 bases and the J gene lost 5 bases, with 11 bases spanning the gap. CDR3 sequence: CASSFMGGNEQYF. For the CDR3, the DNA is TGTGCCAGCAGCTTCATGGGGGGCAACGAGCAGTACTTC. The whole variable domain, filled in from reference TRBV5-6 and TRBJ2-7, reads DAGVTQSPTHLIKTRGQQVTLRCSPKSGHDTVSWYQQALGQGPQFIFQYYEEEERQRGNFPDRFSGHQFPNYSSELNVNALLLGDSALYLCASSFMGGNEQYFGPGTRLTVT.

The rearrangement uses TRBV6-6 and TRBJ2-7, with TRBD1 matching over 9 bases. Trimming at V came to 7 bases and at J to 3 bases, leaving 4 bases not matched to a gene. CDR3 size: 13 residues. The germline V gene encodes CDR1 MNHNY and CDR2 SVGAGI (reference sequence). CDR3 sequence reads: CASTRTGVYEQYF. CDR3 bases: TGTGCCAGCACTCGGACAGGGGTCTACGAGCAGTACTTC.

This clone was counted between two and nine times. V and J are TRBV29-1 and TRBJ2-3; 8 positions agree with TRBD1. V dropped 4 bases and J dropped 4; count of bases not matched to a gene: 4. This CDR3 has 13 amino acids. The germline V gene has CDR1 SQVTM and CDR2 ANQGSEA. The CDR3 nucleotides read TGCAGCGTTGTGTCAGGGGGCCCAGATACGCAGTATTTT. As protein: CSVVSGGPDTQYF.

This clone was picked up a small number of times. The chain is built from TRBV29-1 and TRBJ2-2, with 8 positions matching TRBD1. CDR3 length: 16 residues. Germline V gene data show CDR1 as SQVTM and CDR2 as ANQGSEA. The junction had 8 bases not matched to a gene; V was cut back by 4 bases and J by 1 base. The CDR3 region has the DNA TGCAGCGTTGGAAGGACAGGGTCCTGGAACACCGGGGAGCTGTTTTTT. This gives the protein CSVGRTGSWNTGELFF.

The CDR3: CAIRTTGGNRGYTF. In DNA form, the CDR3 reads TGTGCCATCAGAACGACAGGGGGCAATCGTGGCTACACCTTC. The chain links TRBV10-3 to TRBJ1-2; 10 positions agree with TRBD1. Germline V gene lookup returns CDR1 ENHRY and CDR2 SYGVKD. V shed 6 bases, J shed 7 bases, and the junction held 8 bases outside the gene matches. This CDR3 contains 14 residues.

The rearrangement links TRBV25-1 to TRBJ1-2; 8 nucleotides line up with TRBD1. The germline V gene encodes CDR1 MGHDK and CDR2 SYGVNS. J lost 4 bases, V lost 6 bases, and 13 bases had no gene match. CDR3 size: 16 residues. CDR3 DNA sequence: TGTGCCAGCAGCGCTGCGGGACAGGCACCCCGCTATGGCTACACCTTC. It yields the protein CASSAAGQAPRYGYTF.

CDR3 loop: CAIRRQLFDYEQYF. The CDR3 DNA reads TGTGCCATCCGTCGCCAGCTATTCGACTACGAGCAGTACTTC. The chain has TRBV10-3 and TRBJ2-7, with D hard to call. This CDR3 is built from 14 residues. Trimming took 8 bases from V and 3 from J, leaving 17 bases between them. In germline, CDR1 is ENHRY, CDR2 SYGVKD.

This chain connects TRBV19 to TRBJ1-2; D is unclear. The CDR3 is 13 amino acids. Germline CDR1 and CDR2: LNHDA and SQIVND (reference sequence). Trimming pared 7 bases from V and 6 bases from J, leaving 15 bases between. CDR3 amino acids: CASTPGNSNGYTF. Here the CDR3 DNA reads TGTGCCAGTACCCCCGGGAACAGCAATGGCTACACCTTC.